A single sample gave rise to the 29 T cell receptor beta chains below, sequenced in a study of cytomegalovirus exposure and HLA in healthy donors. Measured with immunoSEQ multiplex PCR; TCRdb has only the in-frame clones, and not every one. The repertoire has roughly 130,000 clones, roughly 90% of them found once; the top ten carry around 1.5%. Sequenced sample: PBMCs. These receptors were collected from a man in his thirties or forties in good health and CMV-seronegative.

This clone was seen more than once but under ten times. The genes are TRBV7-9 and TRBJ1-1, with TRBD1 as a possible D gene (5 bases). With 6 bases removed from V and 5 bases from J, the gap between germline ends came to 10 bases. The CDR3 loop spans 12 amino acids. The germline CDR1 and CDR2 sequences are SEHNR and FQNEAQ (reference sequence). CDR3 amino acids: CASSSGSTEAFF. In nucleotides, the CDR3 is TGTGCCAGCAGTTCAGGGTCTACTGAAGCTTTCTTT.

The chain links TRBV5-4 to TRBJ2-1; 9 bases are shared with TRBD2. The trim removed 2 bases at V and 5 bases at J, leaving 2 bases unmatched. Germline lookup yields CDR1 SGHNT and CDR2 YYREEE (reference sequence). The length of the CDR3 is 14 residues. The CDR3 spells CASSFRLADNEQFF. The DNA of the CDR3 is TGTGCCAGCAGCTTCCGACTAGCGGACAATGAGCAGTTCTTC.

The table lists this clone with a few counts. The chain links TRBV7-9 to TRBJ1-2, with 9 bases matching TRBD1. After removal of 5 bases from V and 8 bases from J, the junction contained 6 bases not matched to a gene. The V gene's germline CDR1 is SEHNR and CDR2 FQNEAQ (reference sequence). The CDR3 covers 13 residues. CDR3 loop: CASSPGTGSGYTF. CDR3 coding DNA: TGTGCCAGCAGCCCGGGGACAGGGAGCGGCTACACCTTC.

In DNA form, the CDR3 reads TGTGCCAGCAGCTCGCGGGACAGGGGGATGGAGACCCAGTACTTC. It specifies CASSSRDRGMETQYF. The chain recombines TRBV11-3 with TRBJ2-5; 11 bases map to TRBD1. Unmatched junction bases numbered 6, after V lost 4 bases and J lost 5 bases. CDR1 is SGHNT and CDR2 is YENEEA in the germline V gene. The CDR3 is 15 amino acids.

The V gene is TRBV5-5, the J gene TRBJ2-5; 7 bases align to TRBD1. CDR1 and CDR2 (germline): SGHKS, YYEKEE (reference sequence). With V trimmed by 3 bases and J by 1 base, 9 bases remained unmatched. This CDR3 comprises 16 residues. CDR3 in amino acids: CASSSLGGTLQETQYF. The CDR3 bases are TGTGCCAGCAGCTCCCTAGGGGGCACTCTCCAAGAGACCCAGTACTTC.

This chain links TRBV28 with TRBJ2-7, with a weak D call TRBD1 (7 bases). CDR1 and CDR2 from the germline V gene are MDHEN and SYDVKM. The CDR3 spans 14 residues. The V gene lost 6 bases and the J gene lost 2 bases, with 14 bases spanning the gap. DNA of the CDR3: TGTGCCAGCAGGGGGGGACAGTACCCCTACGAGCAGTACTTC. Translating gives CASRGGQYPYEQYF.

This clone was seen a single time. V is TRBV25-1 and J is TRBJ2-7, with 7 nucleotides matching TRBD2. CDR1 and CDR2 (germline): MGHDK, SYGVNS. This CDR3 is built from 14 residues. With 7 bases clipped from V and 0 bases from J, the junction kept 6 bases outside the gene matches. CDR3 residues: CASTLGGSSYEQYF. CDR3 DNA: TGTGCCAGCACCCTGGGGGGGTCCTCCTACGAGCAGTACTTC.

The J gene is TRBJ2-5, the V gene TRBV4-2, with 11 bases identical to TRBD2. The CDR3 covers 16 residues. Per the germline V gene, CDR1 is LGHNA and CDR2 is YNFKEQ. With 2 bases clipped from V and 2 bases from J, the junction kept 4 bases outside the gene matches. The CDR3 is CASSQTGLAGQETQYF. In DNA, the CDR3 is TGTGCCAGCAGCCAAACTGGACTAGCGGGTCAAGAGACCCAGTACTTC.

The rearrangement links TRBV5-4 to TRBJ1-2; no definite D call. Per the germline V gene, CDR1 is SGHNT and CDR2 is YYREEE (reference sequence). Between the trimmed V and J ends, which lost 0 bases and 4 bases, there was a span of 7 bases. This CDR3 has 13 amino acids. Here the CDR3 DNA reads TGTGCCAGCAGCTTGGATAGCACCTATGGCTACACCTTC. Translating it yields CASSLDSTYGYTF.

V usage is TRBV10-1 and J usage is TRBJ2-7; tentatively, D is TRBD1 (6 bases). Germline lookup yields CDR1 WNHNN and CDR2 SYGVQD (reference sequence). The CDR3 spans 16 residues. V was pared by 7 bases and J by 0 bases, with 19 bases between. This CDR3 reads CASIPTWTVTSYEQYF. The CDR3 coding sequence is TGCGCCAGCATCCCGACATGGACAGTTACCTCCTACGAGCAGTACTTC.

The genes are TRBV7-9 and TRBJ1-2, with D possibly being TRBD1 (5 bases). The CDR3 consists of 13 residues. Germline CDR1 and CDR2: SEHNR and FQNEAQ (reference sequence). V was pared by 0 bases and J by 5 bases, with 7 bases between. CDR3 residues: CASSLAGVYGYTF. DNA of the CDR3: TGTGCCAGCAGCTTAGCAGGGGTTTATGGCTACACCTTC. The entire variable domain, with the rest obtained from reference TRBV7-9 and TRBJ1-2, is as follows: DTGVSQNPRHKITKRGQNVTFRCDPISEHNRLYWYRQTLGQGPEFLTYFQNEAQLEKSRLLSDRFSAERPKGSFSTLEIQRTEQGDSAMYLCASSLAGVYGYTFGSGTRLTVV.

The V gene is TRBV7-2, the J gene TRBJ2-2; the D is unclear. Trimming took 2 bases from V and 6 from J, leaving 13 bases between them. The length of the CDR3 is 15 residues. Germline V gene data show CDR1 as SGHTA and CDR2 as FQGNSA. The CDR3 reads CASSLRTRSAGELFF. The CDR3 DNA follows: TGTGCCAGCAGCTTAAGAACCCGGTCCGCCGGGGAGCTGTTTTTT.

The CDR3 nucleotides read TGTGCCAGTAGTCCCGGGGGTACAGAAAAACTGTTTTTT. Translating it yields CASSPGGTEKLFF. The rearrangement links TRBV19 to TRBJ1-4, with a weak D call TRBD1 (5 bases). This CDR3 region has 13 residues. Trimming pared 5 bases from V and 8 bases from J, leaving 12 bases between. Germline CDR1 reads LNHDA; CDR2 reads SQIVND (reference sequence).

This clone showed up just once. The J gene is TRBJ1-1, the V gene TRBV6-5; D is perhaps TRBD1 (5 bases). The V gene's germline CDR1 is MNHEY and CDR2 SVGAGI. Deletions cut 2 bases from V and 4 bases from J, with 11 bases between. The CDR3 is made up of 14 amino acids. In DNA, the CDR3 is TGTGCCAGCAGTTACCATCCCAGGGCCACTGAAGCTTTCTTT. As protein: CASSYHPRATEAFF.

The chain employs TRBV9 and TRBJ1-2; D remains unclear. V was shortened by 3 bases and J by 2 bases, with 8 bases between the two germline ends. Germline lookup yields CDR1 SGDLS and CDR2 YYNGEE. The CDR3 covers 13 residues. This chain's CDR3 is CASSAQINYGYTF. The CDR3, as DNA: TGTGCCAGCAGCGCACAGATAAACTATGGCTACACCTTC.

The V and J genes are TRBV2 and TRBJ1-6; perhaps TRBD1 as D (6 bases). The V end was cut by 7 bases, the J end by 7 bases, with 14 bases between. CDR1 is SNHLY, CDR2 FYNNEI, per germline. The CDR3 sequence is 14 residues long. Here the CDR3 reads CASTAQGKNSPLHF. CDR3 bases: TGTGCCAGCACCGCACAGGGTAAAAATTCACCCCTCCACTTT.

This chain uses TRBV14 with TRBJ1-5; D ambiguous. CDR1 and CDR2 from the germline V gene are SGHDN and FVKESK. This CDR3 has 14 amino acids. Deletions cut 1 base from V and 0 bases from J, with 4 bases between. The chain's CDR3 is CASSQVHSNQPQHF. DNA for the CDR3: TGTGCCAGCAGCCAAGTCCATAGCAATCAGCCCCAGCATTTT.

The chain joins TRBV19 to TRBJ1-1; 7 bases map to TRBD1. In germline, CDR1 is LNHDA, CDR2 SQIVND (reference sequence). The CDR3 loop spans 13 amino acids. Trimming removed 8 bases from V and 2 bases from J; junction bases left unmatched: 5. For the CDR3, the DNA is TGTGCCAGTTTCGGGACAGAAAACACTGAAGCTTTCTTT. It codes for CASFGTENTEAFF.

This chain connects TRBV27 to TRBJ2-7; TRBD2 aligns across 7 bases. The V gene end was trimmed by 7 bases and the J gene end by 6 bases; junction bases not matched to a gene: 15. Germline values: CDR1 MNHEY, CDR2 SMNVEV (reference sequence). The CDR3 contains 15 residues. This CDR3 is CASTRSGRGRGEQYF. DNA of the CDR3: TGTGCCAGCACCCGCTCTGGTCGGGGGAGGGGCGAGCAGTACTTC.

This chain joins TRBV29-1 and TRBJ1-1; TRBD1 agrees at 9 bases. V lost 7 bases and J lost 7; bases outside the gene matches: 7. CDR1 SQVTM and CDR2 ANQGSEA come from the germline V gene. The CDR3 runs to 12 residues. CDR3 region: CSAGQGTGEAFF. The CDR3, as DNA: TGCAGCGCAGGACAGGGGACCGGTGAAGCTTTCTTT.

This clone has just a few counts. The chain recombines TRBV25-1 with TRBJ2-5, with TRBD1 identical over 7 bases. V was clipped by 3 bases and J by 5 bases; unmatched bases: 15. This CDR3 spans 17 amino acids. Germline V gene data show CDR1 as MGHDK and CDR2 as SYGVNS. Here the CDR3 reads CASSDMRQGVWQETQYF. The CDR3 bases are TGTGCCAGCAGTGATATGAGACAGGGAGTGTGGCAGGAGACCCAGTACTTC.

Written as DNA, the CDR3 is TGTGCCAGCAGTTACCGGGACAGACAATACAATGAGCAGTTCTTC. As protein: CASSYRDRQYNEQFF. The rearrangement joins TRBV6-6 to TRBJ2-1; 7 bases are a match to TRBD1. Germline CDR1 is MNHNY and CDR2 is SVGAGI (reference sequence). This CDR3 contains 15 residues. Unmatched junction bases numbered 5, after V lost 2 bases and J lost 4 bases.

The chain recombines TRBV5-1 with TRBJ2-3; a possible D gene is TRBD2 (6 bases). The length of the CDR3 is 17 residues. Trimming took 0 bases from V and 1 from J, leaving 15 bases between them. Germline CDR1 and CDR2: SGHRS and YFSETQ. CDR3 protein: CASSLAVGASGTDTQYF. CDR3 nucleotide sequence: TGCGCCAGCAGCTTGGCCGTCGGGGCTAGCGGCACAGATACGCAGTATTTT.

This CDR3 is CASSQDGQGASEQYF. The CDR3 DNA is TGTGCCAGCAGCCAAGATGGCCAGGGGGCAAGCGAGCAGTACTTC. This chain joins TRBV14 and TRBJ2-7; 8 nucleotides align to TRBD1. The J segment lost 6 bases and the V segment lost 0 bases, leaving 7 bases of the junction unmatched. The CDR3 spans 15 residues. CDR1 and CDR2 from the germline V gene are SGHDN and FVKESK.

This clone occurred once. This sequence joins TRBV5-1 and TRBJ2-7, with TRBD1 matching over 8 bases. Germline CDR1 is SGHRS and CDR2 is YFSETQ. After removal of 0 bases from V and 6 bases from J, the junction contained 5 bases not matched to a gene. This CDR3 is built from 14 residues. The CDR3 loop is CASSLATGGVEQYF. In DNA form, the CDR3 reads TGCGCCAGCAGCTTGGCTACAGGGGGTGTCGAGCAGTACTTC.

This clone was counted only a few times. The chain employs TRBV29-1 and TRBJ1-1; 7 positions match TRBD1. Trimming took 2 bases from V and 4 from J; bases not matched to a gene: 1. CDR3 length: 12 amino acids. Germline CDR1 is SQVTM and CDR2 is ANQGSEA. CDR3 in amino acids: CSVETGATEAFF. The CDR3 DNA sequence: TGCAGCGTTGAAACAGGGGCCACTGAAGCTTTCTTT. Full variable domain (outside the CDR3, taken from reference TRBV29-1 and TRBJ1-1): SAVISQKPSRDICQRGTSLTIQCQVDSQVTMMFWYRQQPGQSLTLIATANQGSEATYESGFVIDKFPISRPNLTFSTLTVSNMSPEDSSIYLCSVETGATEAFFGQGTRLTVV.

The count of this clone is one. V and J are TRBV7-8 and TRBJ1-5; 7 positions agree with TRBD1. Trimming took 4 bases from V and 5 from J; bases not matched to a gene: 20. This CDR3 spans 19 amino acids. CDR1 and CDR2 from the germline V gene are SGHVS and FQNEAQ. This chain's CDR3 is CASSSITGTAKISDQPQHF. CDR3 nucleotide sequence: TGTGCCAGCAGCTCGATAACAGGGACAGCTAAGATCAGCGATCAGCCCCAGCATTTT.

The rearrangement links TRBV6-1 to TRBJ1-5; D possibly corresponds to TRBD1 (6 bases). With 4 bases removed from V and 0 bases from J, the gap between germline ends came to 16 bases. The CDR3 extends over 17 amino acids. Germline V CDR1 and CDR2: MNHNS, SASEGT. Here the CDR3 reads CASSASPGTYSNQPQHF. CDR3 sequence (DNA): TGTGCCAGCAGTGCTTCCCCAGGGACATATAGCAATCAGCCCCAGCATTTT.

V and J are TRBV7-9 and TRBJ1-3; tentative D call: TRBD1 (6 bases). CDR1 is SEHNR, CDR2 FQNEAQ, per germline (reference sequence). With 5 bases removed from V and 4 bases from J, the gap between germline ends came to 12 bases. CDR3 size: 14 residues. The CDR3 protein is CASSPQTGGNTIYF. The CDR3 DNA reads TGTGCCAGCAGCCCCCAAACAGGGGGAAACACCATATATTTT.